The source of this TCR beta chain is a study of CD4 T cells in relation to SARS-CoV-2 and coronaviruses. Study context: ViraFEST: roughly ten-day antigen culture of PBMCs, then TCR beta CDR3 sequencing.

Whole-study findings and limits: Roughly 65% of donors had memory CD4+ clonotypes crossrecognizing SARS-CoV-2 and common cold coronavirus spike.

TCRdb's copy holds only in-frame clones and misses some; the assay was immunoSEQ multiplex PCR. The sample shows over 15,000 clones, nearly 85% of them seen only once. Germline CDR1 is MDHEN and CDR2 is SYDVKM. J was trimmed by 2 bases and V by 6 bases; bases with no gene match: 6. CDR3 length: 15 residues. This clone was counted a few times. Its target is unknown. Unexposed donor CD4+ T cells date from about 2010-2019, before the COVID-19 pandemic. CD4+ T cells were isolated from the cells after 10 days of culture. Unexposed-donor CD4+ T cells were probed with SARS-CoV-2 S/N and four cold-coronavirus spikes, cells permitting.

The rearrangement uses TRBV28 and TRBJ2-1; 8 positions agree with TRBD2. This sequence originates from a human donor in good health. Sequenced input: CD4+ T cells from PBMCs, cultured in vitro. CDR3 coding DNA: TGTGCCAGCAGCGTGACTAGCGCGACCTACAATGAGCAGTTCTTC. The encoded protein is CASSVTSATYNEQFF.